This T cell receptor beta chain was identified in a study of naive and memory T cell subsets. The library had UMIs added by 3' ligation of an oligonucleotide to TCR cDNA. Input was about 1 to 1000 ng of DNase-treated total RNA without cell sorting. Four PCR rounds used nested alpha and beta constant region primers plus the SP2 primer. One entry per CDR3 protein, called by TCRdb with MiXCR from the 5' RACE reads. The repertoire consists of 50,000 to 65,000 distinct CDR3 sequences, with 7.6% occurring once and the leading ten covering 9% to 10%. There are many counts of this clonotype. Trimming shortened V by 4 bases and J by 1 base, and 4 bases separated the two germline ends. The length of the CDR3 is 12 residues. Germline values: CDR1 SGHTA, CDR2 FQGNSA.

The TCR originated in a female donor in good health. The V call is TRBV7-2, the J call TRBJ2-5; unclear D gene. CDR3 coding DNA: TGTGCCAGCAGCTCTTTCCAAGAGACCCAGTACTTC. It yields the protein CASSSFQETQYF.